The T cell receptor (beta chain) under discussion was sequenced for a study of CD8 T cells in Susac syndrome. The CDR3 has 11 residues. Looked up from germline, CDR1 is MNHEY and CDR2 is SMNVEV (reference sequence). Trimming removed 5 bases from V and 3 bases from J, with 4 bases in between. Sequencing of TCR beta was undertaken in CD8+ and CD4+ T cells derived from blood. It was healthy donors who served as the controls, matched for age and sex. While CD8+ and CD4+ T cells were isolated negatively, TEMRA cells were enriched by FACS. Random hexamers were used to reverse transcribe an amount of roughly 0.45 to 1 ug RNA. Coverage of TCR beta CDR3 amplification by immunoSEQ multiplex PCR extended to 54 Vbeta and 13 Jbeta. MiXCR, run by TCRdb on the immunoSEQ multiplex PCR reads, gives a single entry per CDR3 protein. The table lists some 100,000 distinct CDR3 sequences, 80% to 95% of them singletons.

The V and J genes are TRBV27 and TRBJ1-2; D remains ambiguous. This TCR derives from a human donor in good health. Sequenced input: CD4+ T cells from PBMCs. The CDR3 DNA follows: TGTGCCAGCAGTGGATACTATGGCTACACCTTC. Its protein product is CASSGYYGYTF.